This TCR beta chain was documented in a study of CD8 T cells in Susac syndrome. RNA was extracted with the RNeasy kit, and a quantity of about 0.45 to 1 ug was reverse transcribed using random hexamers. TCRdb redid the calling of the immunoSEQ multiplex PCR reads with MiXCR, one entry per CDR3 protein. The sample lists more than 200,000 distinct CDR3 sequences, around 93% occurring once. Germline CDR1 reads MGHRA; CDR2 reads YSYEKL. This CDR3 has 14 amino acids. Trimming stripped 4 bases from V and 5 bases from J, with 14 bases between. This sequence joins TRBV4-1 and TRBJ1-1; D remains unclear. The sequence was obtained from a human donor with multiple sclerosis. Sequenced sample: CD4+ T cells from PBMCs. In nucleotides, the CDR3 is TGCGCCAGCAGCCCCCCAATGGGGTGGACTGAAGCTTTCTTT. Its translation is CASSPPMGWTEAFF.